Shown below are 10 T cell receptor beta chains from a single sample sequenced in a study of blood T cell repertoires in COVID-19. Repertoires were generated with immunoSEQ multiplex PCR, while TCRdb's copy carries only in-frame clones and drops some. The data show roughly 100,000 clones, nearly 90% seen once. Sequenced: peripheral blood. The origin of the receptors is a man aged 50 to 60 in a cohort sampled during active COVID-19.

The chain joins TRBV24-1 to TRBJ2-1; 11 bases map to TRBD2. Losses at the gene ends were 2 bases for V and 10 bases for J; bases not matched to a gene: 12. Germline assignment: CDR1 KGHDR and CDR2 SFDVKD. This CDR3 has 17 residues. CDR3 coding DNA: TGTGCCACCAGTGATTCTCTAGCGGGGGGTCCTTCGATGGAGCAGTTCTTC. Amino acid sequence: CATSDSLAGGPSMEQFF.

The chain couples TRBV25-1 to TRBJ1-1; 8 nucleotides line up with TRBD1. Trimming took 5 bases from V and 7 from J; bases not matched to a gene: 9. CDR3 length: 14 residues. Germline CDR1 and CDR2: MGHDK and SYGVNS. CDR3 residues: CASSQGARDLEAFF. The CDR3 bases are TGTGCCAGCAGTCAGGGGGCGAGGGATCTTGAAGCTTTCTTT.

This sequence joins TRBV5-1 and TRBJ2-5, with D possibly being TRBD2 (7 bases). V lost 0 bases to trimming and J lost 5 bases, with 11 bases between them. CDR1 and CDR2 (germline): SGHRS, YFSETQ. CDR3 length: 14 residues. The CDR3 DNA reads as TGCGCCAGCAGCTTGGAGGGGGGGCTTGAGACCCAGTACTTC. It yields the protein CASSLEGGLETQYF.

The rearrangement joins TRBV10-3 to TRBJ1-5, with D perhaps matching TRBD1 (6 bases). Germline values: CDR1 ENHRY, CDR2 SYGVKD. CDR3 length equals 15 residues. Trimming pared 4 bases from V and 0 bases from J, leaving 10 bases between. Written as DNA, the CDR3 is TGTGCCATCAGTGCGTGGGGGCATAGCAATCAGCCCCAGCATTTT. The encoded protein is CAISAWGHSNQPQHF.

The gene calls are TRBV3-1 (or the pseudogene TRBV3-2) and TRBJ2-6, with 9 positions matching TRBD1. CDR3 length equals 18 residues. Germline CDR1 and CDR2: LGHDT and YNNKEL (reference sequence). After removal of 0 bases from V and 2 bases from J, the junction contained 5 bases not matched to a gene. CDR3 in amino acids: CASSQDGTGLAGANVLTF. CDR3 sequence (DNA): TGTGCCAGCAGCCAAGACGGGACAGGGTTGGCTGGGGCCAACGTCCTGACTTTC.

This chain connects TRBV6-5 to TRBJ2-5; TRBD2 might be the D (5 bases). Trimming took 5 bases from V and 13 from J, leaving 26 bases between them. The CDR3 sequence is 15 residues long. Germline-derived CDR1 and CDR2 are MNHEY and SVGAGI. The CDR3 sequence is CASSTRGARDRSSYF. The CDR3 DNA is TGTGCCAGCAGTACCCGGGGAGCAAGAGATAGATCATCGTACTTC.

CDR3 coding DNA: TGCGCCAGCAGCTTTGGACAGGGGCCAGATACGCAGTATTTT. This sequence encodes CASSFGQGPDTQYF. The chain carries TRBV5-1 and TRBJ2-3, with TRBD1 matching over 9 bases. The CDR3 has 14 amino acids. V gave up 2 bases and J gave up 4 bases; unmatched junction bases: 2. CDR1 and CDR2 from the germline V gene are SGHRS and YFSETQ.

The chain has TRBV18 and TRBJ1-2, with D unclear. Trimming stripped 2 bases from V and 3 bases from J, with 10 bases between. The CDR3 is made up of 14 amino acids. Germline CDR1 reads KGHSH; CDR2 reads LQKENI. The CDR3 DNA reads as TGTGCCAGCTCACCATCCCCGGGAGACTATGGCTACACCTTC. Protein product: CASSPSPGDYGYTF. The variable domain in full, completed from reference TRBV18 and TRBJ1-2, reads NAGVMQNPRHLVRRRGQEARLRCSPMKGHSHVYWYRQLPEEGLKFMVYLQKENIIDESGMPKERFSAEFPKEGPSILRIQQVVRGDSAAYFCASSPSPGDYGYTFGSGTRLTVV.

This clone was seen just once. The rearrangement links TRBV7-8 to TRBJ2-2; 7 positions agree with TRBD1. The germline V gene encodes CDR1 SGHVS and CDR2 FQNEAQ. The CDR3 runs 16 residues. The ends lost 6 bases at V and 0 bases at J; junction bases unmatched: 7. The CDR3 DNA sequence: TGTGCCAGCAGAACCGGGACAGCCGCGAACACCGGGGAGCTGTTTTTT. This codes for CASRTGTAANTGELFF.

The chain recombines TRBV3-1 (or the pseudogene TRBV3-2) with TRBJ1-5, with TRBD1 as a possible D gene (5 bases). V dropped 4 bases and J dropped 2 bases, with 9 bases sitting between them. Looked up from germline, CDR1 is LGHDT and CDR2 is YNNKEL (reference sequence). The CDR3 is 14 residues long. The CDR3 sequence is CASSRRGGNQPQHF. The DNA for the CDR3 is TGTGCCAGCAGCCGGAGGGGAGGCAATCAGCCCCAGCATTTT.